This T cell receptor (beta chain) originates from a study of T cell repertoires in cytomegalovirus infection. Study overall: It was the public TCR beta signatures that indicated both CMV infection and matching HLA type.

There are many counts of this clonotype. Its specificity is unknown. Whole-study results and caveats: Carriage of CMV together with the relevant HLA was identifiable through cumulative public TCR beta family frequency. Ex vivo, HLA-C-restricted CMV-specific TCR beta clonotypes prevailed over the rest of the response.

The CDR3 is 16 amino acids. Germline-derived CDR1 and CDR2 are MDHEN and SYDVKM. Trimming removed 5 bases at V and 4 bases at J, with 18 bases between. TCRdb re-called the reads through MiXCR, storing one row per CDR3 protein. Of some 320,000 distinct CDR3 sequences listed, around 9.5% were seen once; the top ten hold about 3.9%. The gene calls are TRBV28 and TRBJ1-5; D call uncertain. Specimen: PBMCs. This receptor was identified in a human donor in good health (CMV status not recorded). Some clones in this sample may be carry-over from other donors' samples. In DNA, the CDR3 is TGTGCCAGCAGTCTTCTCGACCGATATTATAATCAGCCCCAGCATTTT. Protein sequence: CASSLLDRYYNQPQHF.